This T cell receptor (beta chain) derives from a study of tumor-infiltrating lymphocytes in primary liver carcinoma. Overall study context: The study included patients who were men and women aged 30 to 69 years.

Concerning this clonotype itself: Its cognate antigen is unknown. Just one base apart from a much larger clone, this may be a read error.

Trimming pared 1 base from V and 8 bases from J, leaving 22 bases between. CDR1 is SGHRS and CDR2 is YFSETQ in the germline V gene. This CDR3 spans 17 amino acids. Study-wide results and limits: Less overlap was seen in tumor-adjacent and tumor-blood pairs than in tumor region pairs.

From around 500 ng total RNA, TCR beta cDNA was generated with a primer in the constant region. Libraries of TCR beta came from three nested multiplex PCR rounds with slightly modified ARM-PCR. The first two PCR rounds, approximately 10 cycles each, used TRBV1-TRBV30 forward primers and a C-beta reverse primer. TCRdb redid the calling of the multiplex PCR reads with MiXCR, one entry per CDR3 protein. This table holds 90,000 to 150,000 distinct CDR3 sequences, around 70% found once. Bulk tissue was left unsorted, and RNA and DNA were co-extracted from about 19-30 mg of it. These patients lived with chronic HBV infection and had never been treated.

Sequencing input: tumor-adjacent normal liver tissue. The sequence was collected from a woman aged 60-75 years with primary liver carcinoma and hepatitis B virus infection. This chain links TRBV5-1 with TRBJ2-1, with D unresolved. In DNA form, the CDR3 reads TGCGCCAGCAGCTTGACCTCCCGTCCCAGGCCGGATCATGAGCAGTTCTTC. It codes for CASSLTSRPRPDHEQFF.